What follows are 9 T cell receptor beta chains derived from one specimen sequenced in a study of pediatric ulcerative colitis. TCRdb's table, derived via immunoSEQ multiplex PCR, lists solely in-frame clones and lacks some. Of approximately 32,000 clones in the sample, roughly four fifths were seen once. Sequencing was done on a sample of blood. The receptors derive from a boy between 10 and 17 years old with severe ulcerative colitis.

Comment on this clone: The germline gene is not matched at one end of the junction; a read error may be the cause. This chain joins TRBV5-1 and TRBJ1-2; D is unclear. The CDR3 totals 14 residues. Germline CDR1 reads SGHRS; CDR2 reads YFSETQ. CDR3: CASSRLVGPEGYTF. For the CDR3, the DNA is TGTGCCAGCAGCCGACTGGTGGGCCCAGAGGGCTACACCTTC.

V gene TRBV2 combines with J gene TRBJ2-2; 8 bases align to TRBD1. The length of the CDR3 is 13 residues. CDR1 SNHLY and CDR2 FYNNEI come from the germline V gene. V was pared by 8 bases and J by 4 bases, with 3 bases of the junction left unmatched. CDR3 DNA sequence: TGTGCCAGCCGTCAGGGGGCCACCGGGGAGCTGTTTTTT. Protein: CASRQGATGELFF.

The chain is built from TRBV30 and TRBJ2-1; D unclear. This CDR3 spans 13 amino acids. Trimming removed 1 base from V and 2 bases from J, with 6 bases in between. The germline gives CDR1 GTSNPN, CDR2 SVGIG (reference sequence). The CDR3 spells CAWSGFAYNEQFF. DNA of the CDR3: TGTGCCTGGAGTGGTTTCGCCTACAATGAGCAGTTCTTC.

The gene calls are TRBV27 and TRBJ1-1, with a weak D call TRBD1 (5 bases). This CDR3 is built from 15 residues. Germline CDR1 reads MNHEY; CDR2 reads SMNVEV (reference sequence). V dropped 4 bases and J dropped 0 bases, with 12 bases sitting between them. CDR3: CASSSGRGMNTEAFF. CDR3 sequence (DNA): TGTGCCAGCAGTTCAGGAAGGGGTATGAACACTGAAGCTTTCTTT.

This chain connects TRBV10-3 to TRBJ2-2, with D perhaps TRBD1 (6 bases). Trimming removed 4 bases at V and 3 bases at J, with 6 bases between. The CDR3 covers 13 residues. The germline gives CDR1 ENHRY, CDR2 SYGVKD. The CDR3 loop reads CAISAGDTGELFF. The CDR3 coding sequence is TGTGCCATCAGTGCAGGGGACACCGGGGAGCTGTTTTTT.

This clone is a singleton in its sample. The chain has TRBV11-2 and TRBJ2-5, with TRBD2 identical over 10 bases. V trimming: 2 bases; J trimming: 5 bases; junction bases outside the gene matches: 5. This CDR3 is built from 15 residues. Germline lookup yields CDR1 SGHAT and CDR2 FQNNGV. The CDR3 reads CASSLSGGAQETQYF. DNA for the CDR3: TGTGCCAGCAGCTTAAGCGGGGGGGCCCAGGAGACCCAGTACTTC.

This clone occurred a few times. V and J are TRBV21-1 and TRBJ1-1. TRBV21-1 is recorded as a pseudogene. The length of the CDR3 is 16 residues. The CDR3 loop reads CASSRRRGTQCTEAFF. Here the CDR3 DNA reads TGTGCCAGCAGCAGAAGGAGGGGGACACAGTGCACTGAAGCTTTCTTT.

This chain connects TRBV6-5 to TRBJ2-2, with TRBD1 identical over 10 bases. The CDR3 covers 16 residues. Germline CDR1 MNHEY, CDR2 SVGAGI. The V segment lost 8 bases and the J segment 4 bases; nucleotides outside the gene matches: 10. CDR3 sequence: CASGSGTGASTGELFF. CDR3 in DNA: TGTGCCAGCGGTTCCGGGACAGGGGCGAGCACCGGGGAGCTGTTTTTT.

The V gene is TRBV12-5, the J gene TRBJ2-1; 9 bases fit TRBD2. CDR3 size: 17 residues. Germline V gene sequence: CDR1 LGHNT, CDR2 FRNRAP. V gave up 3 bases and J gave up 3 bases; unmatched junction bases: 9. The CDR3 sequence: CASGFNSGGSVYNEQFF. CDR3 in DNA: TGTGCTAGTGGTTTTAACAGCGGGGGGTCCGTCTACAATGAGCAGTTCTTC.